A selection of T cell receptor beta chains follows, all from one sample in a study of cytomegalovirus exposure and HLA in healthy donors. Method: immunoSEQ multiplex PCR; TCRdb's copy keeps in-frame clones and lacks some. The sample contains 150,000 to 200,000 clones, over 70% of which appear only once. The sequenced material came from PBMCs. These receptors all stem from a woman between 18 and 29 years old in good health and CMV-seropositive. The CDR3 runs from the conserved cysteine through the conserved F or W. The D gene is left open where the match is weak. Clone sizes are given selectively: once, few, many, or a class where the clone is expanded.

>NA|NA|TRBV5-1|TRBJ2-6
CASRETTGANVLTF
TGCGCCAGCAGAGAGACTACTGGGGCCAACGTCCTGACTTTC
>NA|NA|TRBV6-5|TRBJ2-7
CASSYVTGYEQYF
TGTGCCAGCAGTTACGTTACAGGCTACGAGCAGTACTTC
>NA|TRBD1|TRBV6-5|TRBJ2-7
CASSLRGQVHEQYF
TGTGCCAGCAGTCTCCGGGGACAGGTCCACGAGCAGTACTTC
>NA|TRBD1|TRBV19|TRBJ2-3
CATSRDRQPDTQYF
TGTGCAACTTCCAGGGACAGGCAACCAGATACGCAGTATTTT
>NA|TRBD1|TRBV19|TRBJ1-2
CASSRDRGLIEGRGYTF
TGTGCCAGTAGTAGAGACAGGGGGCTAATTGAGGGACGCGGCTACACCTTC
>few|TRBD1|TRBV12-5|TRBJ2-7
CASGLAGTGNEQYF
TGTGCTAGTGGTTTGGCCGGGACAGGGAACGAGCAGTACTTC
>NA|TRBD2|TRBV7-2|TRBJ2-3
CASSFNRGGQYTQYF
TGTGCCAGCAGCTTTAACCGGGGGGGCCAATATACGCAGTATTTT
>NA|NA|TRBV7-9|TRBJ2-7
CASSSSDTEQYF
TGTGCCAGCAGCTCCTCGGACACCGAGCAGTACTTC
>few|NA|TRBV7-9|TRBJ1-1
CASSFLGTDLPEAFF
TGTGCCAGCAGCTTCCTCGGGACTGACCTCCCTGAAGCTTTCTTT
>NA|NA|TRBV7-3|TRBJ2-2
CASSLKRTANTGELFF
TGTGCCAGCAGCTTAAAGAGGACAGCGAACACCGGGGAGCTGTTTTTT
>once|NA|TRBV4-2|TRBJ1-1
CASSQVQGFYTEAFF
TGTGCCAGCAGCCAAGTGCAGGGGTTCTACACTGAAGCTTTCTTT
>NA|NA|TRBV5-1|TRBJ1-2
CASSSIWSRGEYGYTF
TGCGCCAGCAGCTCCATTTGGTCGCGCGGGGAGTATGGCTACACCTTC
>NA|NA|TRBV6-4|TRBJ2-1
CASSDSKHVVSEQFF
TGTGCCAGCAGTGACTCGAAGCATGTAGTCTCTGAGCAGTTCTTC
>NA|NA|TRBV18|TRBJ2-7
CASSQVTGASYEQYF
TGTGCCAGCTCACAAGTGACAGGAGCATCCTACGAGCAGTACTTC
>NA|TRBD1|TRBV5-4|TRBJ1-2
CAIPGGVDDGYTF
TGTGCCATCCCAGGGGGAGTCGACGACGGCTACACCTTC
>NA|NA|TRBV7-2|TRBJ1-2
CASRYTGQRSYGYTF
TGTGCCAGCAGGTATACAGGGCAGAGAAGCTATGGCTACACCTTC
>few|TRBD1|TRBV6-5|TRBJ2-2
CASRRTGETGELFF
TGTGCCAGCAGACGGACAGGGGAGACCGGGGAGCTGTTTTTT
>NA|TRBD1|TRBV4-1|TRBJ1-5
CASSQPDRTSNQPQHF
TGCGCCAGCAGCCAACCGGACAGGACTAGCAATCAGCCCCAGCATTTT
>few|NA|TRBV29-1|TRBJ2-3
CSADRQSTDTQYF
TGCAGCGCAGACCGACAGAGCACAGATACGCAGTATTTT
>NA|NA|TRBV7-6|TRBJ2-5
CASSLGRVETQYF
TGTGCCAGCAGCTTAGGGAGAGTAGAGACCCAGTACTTC
>NA|NA|TRBV18|TRBJ1-1
CASSHSGRDTEAFF
TGTGCCAGCTCACACAGCGGGAGGGACACTGAAGCTTTCTTT
>NA|TRBD1|TRBV28|TRBJ1-1
CASSLTSQGGNTEAFF
TGTGCCAGCAGTTTAACCTCCCAGGGGGGAAACACTGAAGCTTTCTTT
>NA|NA|TRBV4-1|TRBJ1-2
CASSQGRNPRQGYGYTF
TGCGCCAGCAGCCAAGGTCGTAACCCGCGGCAGGGCTATGGCTACACCTTC
>once|NA|TRBV4-1|TRBJ2-1
CASSQGAAGGLVEQFF
TGCGCCAGCAGCCAAGGTGCGGCAGGGGGACTTGTGGAGCAGTTCTTC
>NA|TRBD2|TRBV7-3|TRBJ2-3
CASSPQQTSPQYF
TGTGCCAGCAGCCCCCAACAGACTAGCCCACAGTATTTT
>NA|NA|TRBV9|TRBJ2-2
CASSVDAGAGELFF
TGTGCCAGCAGCGTAGACGCGGGGGCGGGGGAGCTGTTTTTT
>NA|NA|TRBV4-2|TRBJ1-4
CASSQDPGSNEKLFF
TGTGCCAGCAGCCAAGATCCAGGGTCCAATGAAAAACTGTTTTTT
>NA|NA|TRBV7-3|TRBJ2-2
CASSLTSAVGTGELFF
TGTGCCAGCAGCTTAACGAGTGCGGTCGGCACCGGGGAGCTGTTTTTT